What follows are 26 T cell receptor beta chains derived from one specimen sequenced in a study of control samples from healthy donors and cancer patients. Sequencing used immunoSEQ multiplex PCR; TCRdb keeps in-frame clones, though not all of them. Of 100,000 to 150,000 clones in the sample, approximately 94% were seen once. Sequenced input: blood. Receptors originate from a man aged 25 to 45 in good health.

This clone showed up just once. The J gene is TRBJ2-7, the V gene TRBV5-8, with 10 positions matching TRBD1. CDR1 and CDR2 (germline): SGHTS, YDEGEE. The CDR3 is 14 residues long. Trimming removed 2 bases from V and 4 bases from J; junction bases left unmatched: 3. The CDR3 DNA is TGTGCCAGCAGCTTCGGACAGGGGGTTTACGAGCAGTACTTC. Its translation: CASSFGQGVYEQYF. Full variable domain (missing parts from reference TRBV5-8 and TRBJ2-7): EAGVTQSPTHLIKTRGQQATLRCSPISGHTSVYWYQQALGLGLQFLLWYDEGEERNRGNFPPRFSGRQFPNYSSELNVNALELEDSALYLCASSFGQGVYEQYFGPGTRLTVT.

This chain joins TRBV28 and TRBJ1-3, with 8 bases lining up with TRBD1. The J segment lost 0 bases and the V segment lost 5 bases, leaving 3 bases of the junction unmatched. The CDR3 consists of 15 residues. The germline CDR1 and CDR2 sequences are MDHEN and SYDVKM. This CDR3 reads CASSGDRSSGNTIYF. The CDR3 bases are TGTGCCAGCAGTGGGGACAGGTCCTCTGGAAACACCATATATTTT.

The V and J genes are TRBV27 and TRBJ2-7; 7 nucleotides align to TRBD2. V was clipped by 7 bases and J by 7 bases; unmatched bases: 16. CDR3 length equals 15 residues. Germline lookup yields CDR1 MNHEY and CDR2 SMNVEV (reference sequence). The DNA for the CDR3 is TGTGCCAGCACCTCCCGCGCTAGCGGTTTAGGGGAGCAGTACTTC. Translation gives CASTSRASGLGEQYF.

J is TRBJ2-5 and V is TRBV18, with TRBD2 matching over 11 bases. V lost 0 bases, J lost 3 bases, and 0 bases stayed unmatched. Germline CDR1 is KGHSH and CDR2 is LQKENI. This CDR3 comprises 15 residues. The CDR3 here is CASSPPSGGEETQYF. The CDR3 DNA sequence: TGTGCCAGCTCACCACCTAGCGGGGGGGAAGAGACCCAGTACTTC.

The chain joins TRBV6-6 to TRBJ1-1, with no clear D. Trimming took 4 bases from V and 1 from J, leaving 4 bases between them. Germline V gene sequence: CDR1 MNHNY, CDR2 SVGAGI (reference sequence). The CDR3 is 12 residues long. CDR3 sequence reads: CASSWQNTEAFF. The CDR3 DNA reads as TGTGCCAGCAGTTGGCAGAACACTGAAGCTTTCTTT.

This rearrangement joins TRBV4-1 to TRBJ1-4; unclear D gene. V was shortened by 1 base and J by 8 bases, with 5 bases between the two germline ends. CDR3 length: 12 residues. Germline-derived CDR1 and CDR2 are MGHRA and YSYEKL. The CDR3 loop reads CASSQVLEKLFF. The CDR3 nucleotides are TGCGCCAGCAGCCAAGTATTAGAAAAACTGTTTTTT.

As DNA, the CDR3 is TGTGCCAGCAGTTACTCGATAGGGGCCTTGAACACTGAAGCTTTCTTT. Translating it yields CASSYSIGALNTEAFF. The V gene is TRBV6-2 or TRBV6-3, the J gene TRBJ1-1, with D possibly being TRBD1 (5 bases). This CDR3 is 16 amino acids long. Looked up from germline, CDR1 is MNHEY and CDR2 is SVGEGT. V lost 0 bases, J lost 0 bases, and 11 bases lay in between.

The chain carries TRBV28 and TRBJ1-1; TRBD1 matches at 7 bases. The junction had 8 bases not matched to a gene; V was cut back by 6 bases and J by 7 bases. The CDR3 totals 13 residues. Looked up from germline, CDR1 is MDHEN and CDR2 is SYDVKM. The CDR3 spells CASRSTGWDEAFF. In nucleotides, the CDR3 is TGTGCCAGCAGATCGACAGGGTGGGATGAAGCTTTCTTT.

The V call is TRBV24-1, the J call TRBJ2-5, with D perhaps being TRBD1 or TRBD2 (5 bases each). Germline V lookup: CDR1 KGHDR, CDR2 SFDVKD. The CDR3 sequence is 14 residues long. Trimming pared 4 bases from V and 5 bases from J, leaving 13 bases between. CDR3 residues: CATSERGARETQYF. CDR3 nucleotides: TGTGCCACCAGTGAACGAGGGGCGCGGGAGACCCAGTACTTC.

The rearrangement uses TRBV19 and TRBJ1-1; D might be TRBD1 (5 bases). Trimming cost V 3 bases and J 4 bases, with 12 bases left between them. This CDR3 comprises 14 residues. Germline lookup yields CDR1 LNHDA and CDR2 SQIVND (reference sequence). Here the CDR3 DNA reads TGTGCCAGTAGTATTGTGGCAGGGAGCACTGAAGCTTTCTTT. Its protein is CASSIVAGSTEAFF.

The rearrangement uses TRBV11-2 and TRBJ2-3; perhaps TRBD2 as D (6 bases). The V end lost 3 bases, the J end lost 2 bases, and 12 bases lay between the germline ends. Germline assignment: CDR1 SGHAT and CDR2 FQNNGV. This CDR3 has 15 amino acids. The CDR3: CASSFSGRHTDTQYF. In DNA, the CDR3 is TGTGCCAGCAGCTTTTCAGGGAGGCACACAGATACGCAGTATTTT.

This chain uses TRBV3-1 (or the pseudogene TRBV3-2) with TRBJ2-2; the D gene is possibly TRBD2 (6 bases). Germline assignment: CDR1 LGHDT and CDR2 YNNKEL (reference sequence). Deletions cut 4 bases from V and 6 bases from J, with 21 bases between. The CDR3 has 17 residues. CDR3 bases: TGTGCCAGCAGCCTCGTAAGGGAGGAGGGATTGTCCGGGGAGCTGTTTTTT. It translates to CASSLVREEGLSGELFF.

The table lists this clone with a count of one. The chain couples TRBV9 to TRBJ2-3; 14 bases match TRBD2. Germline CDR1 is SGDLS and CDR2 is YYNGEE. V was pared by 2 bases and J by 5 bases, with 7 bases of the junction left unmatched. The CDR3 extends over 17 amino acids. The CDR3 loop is CASSVRLAGGLGDTQYF. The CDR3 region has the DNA TGTGCCAGCAGCGTCAGACTAGCGGGGGGGCTAGGAGATACGCAGTATTTT.

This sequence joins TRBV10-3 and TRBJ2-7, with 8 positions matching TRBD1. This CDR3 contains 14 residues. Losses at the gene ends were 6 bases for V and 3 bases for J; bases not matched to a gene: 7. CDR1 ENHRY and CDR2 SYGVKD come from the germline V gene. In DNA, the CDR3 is TGTGCCATCAGCGCTGACAGGGGAAGCTACGAGCAGTACTTC. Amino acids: CAISADRGSYEQYF.

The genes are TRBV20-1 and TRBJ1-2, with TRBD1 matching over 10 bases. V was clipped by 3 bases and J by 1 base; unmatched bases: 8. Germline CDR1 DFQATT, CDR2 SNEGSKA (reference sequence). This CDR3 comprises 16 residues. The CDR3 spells CSASATDRGDNYGYTF. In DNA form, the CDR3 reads TGCAGTGCTAGTGCAACGGACAGGGGGGATAACTATGGCTACACCTTC.

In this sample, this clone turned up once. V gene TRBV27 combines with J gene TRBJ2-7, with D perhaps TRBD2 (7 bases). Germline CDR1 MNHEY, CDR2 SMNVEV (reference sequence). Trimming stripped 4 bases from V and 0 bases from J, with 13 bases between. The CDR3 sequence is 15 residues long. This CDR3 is CASSWAGGASYEQYF. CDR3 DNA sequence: TGTGCCAGCAGTTGGGCTGGGGGGGCCTCCTACGAGCAGTACTTC.

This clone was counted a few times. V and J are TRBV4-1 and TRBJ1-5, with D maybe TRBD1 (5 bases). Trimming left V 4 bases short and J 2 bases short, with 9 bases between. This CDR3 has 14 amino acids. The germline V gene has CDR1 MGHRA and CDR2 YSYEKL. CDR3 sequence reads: CASSLQGGNQPQHF. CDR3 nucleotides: TGCGCCAGCAGCCTGCAGGGCGGCAATCAGCCCCAGCATTTT.

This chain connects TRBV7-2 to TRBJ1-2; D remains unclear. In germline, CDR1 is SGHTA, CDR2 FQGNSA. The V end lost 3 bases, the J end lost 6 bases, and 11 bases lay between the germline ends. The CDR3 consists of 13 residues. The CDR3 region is CASSLTVYDGYTF. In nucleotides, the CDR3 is TGTGCCAGCAGCTTGACGGTTTACGATGGCTACACCTTC.

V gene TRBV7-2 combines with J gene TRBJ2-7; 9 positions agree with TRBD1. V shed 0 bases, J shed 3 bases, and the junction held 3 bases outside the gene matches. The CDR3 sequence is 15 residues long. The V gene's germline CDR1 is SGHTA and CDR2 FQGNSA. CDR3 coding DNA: TGTGCCAGCAGCTTAGCCCCGGGACAGGGCTACGAGCAGTACTTC. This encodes CASSLAPGQGYEQYF.

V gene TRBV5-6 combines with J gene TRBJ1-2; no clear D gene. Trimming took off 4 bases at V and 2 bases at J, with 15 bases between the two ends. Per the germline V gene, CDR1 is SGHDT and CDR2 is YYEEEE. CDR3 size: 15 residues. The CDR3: CASSLTATGNYGYTF. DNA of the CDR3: TGTGCCAGCAGCCTCACTGCTACGGGGAACTATGGCTACACCTTC.

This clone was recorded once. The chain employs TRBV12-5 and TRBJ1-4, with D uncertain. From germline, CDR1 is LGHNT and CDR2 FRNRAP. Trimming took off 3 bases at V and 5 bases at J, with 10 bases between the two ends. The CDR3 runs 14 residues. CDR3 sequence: CASGLVPNNEKLFF. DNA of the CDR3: TGTGCTAGTGGTTTAGTCCCGAACAATGAAAAACTGTTTTTT.

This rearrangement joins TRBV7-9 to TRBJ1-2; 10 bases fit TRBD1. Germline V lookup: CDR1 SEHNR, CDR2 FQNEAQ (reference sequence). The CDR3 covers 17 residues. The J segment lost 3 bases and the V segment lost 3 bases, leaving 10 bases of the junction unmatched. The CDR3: CASSFGDRGTPHYGYTF. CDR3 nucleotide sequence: TGTGCCAGCAGCTTTGGGGACAGGGGTACCCCTCACTATGGCTACACCTTC.

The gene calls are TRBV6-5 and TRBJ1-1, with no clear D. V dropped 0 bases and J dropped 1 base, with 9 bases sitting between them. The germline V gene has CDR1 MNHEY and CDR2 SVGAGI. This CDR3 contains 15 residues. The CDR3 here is CASSYSRNGNTEAFF. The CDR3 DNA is TGTGCCAGCAGTTACTCTAGGAACGGGAACACTGAAGCTTTCTTT.

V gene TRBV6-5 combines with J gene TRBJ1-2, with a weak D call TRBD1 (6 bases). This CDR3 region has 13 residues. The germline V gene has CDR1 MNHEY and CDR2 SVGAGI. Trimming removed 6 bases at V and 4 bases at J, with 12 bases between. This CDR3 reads CASSLDRTYGYTF. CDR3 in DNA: TGTGCCAGCAGCCTGGACAGAACCTATGGCTACACCTTC.

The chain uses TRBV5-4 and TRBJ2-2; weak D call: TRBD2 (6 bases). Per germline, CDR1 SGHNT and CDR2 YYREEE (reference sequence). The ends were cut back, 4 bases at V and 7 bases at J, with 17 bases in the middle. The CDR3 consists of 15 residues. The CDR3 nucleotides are TGTGCCAGCAGCGGTCAGGGACGGGAGTTCGGGGAGCTGTTTTTT. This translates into CASSGQGREFGELFF.

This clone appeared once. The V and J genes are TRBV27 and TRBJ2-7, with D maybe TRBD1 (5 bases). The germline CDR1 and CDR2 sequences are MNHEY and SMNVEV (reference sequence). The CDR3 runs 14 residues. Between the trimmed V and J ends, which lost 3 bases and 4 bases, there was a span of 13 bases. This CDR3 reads CASSFGQGRYEQYF. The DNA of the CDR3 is TGTGCCAGCAGTTTCGGGCAGGGCCGTTACGAGCAGTACTTC.